The 2 T cell receptor beta chains given below trace back to one sample, sequenced in a study of T cells in tumors after PD-1 blockade. Profiled with immunoSEQ multiplex PCR; TCRdb holds only in-frame clones, not every one. The table shows some 15,000 clones, with around four fifths occurring only once. Sequences were derived from PBMCs, sampled after anti-PD-1 treatment. Receptors originate from a human donor with basal cell carcinoma.

The rearrangement links TRBV6-5 to TRBJ1-4; D is uncertain. Trimming left V 0 bases short and J 0 bases short, with 5 bases between. CDR1 is MNHEY, CDR2 SVGAGI, per germline. This CDR3 is 15 amino acids long. Written as DNA, the CDR3 is TGTGCCAGCAGTTACTCGGGAGCAACTAATGAAAAACTGTTTTTT. Encoded protein: CASSYSGATNEKLFF.

This rearrangement joins TRBV5-5 to TRBJ2-3; 8 positions agree with TRBD1. The V and J ends lost 4 bases and 5 bases, in that order; junction bases with no gene match: 12. The CDR3 has 16 amino acids. Germline V gene lookup returns CDR1 SGHKS and CDR2 YYEKEE (reference sequence). The DNA of the CDR3 is TGTGCCAGCAGCCGAGTAGGGACAGGTAATGGAGATACGCAGTATTTT. This codes for CASSRVGTGNGDTQYF.